These 14 T cell receptor beta chains share one sample of origin, sequenced in a study of T cells after yellow fever vaccination. TCRdb ran MiXCR on the 5' RACE reads and lists one entry per CDR3 protein. The profile shows 95,000 to 150,000 distinct CDR3 sequences, 7.5% to 10% of them singletons. This specimen was CD8+ T cells sorted from PBMCs, taken on the day of the yellow fever booster vaccination. These receptors originate from a man between 18 and 35 years old who received the YFV17D yellow fever vaccine.

This clonotype was counted between two and nine times. CDR3 region: CASDNPPEQFF. The CDR3 region has the DNA TGTGCCAGCGATAATCCCCCAGAGCAGTTCTTC. This chain joins TRBV6-5 and TRBJ2-1; D gene uncertain. This CDR3 region has 11 residues. The germline V and J ends were trimmed by 8 bases and 10 bases, with 12 bases remaining between them. Germline lookup yields CDR1 MNHEY and CDR2 SVGAGI.

The rearrangement uses TRBV5-5 and TRBJ1-4; 7 positions agree with TRBD1. The V gene end was trimmed by 4 bases and the J gene end by 8 bases; junction bases not matched to a gene: 20. The CDR3 has 18 amino acids. In germline, CDR1 is SGHKS, CDR2 YYEKEE (reference sequence). CDR3 sequence reads: CASSGTISDREPKEKLFF. The CDR3 region has the DNA TGTGCCAGCAGCGGGACGATCAGCGACAGGGAGCCGAAAGAAAAACTGTTTTTT.

This clonotype has more than one count but fewer than ten. This rearrangement joins TRBV24-1 to TRBJ2-5; TRBD1 aligns across 9 bases. V shed 5 bases and J 2 bases; nucleotides not matched to a gene: 2. The germline V gene encodes CDR1 KGHDR and CDR2 SFDVKD. This CDR3 spans 14 amino acids. The CDR3 bases are TGTGCCACCAGTGGGACAGGGGAACAAGAGACCCAGTACTTC. Translation gives CATSGTGEQETQYF.

The chain joins TRBV20-1 to TRBJ2-7; 8 bases map to TRBD1. Germline CDR1 and CDR2: DFQATT and SNEGSKA (reference sequence). The CDR3 has 15 amino acids. J was trimmed by 3 bases and V by 6 bases; bases with no gene match: 13. CDR3 amino acids: CSARTTDRGVYEQYF. DNA for the CDR3: TGCAGTGCGAGAACAACTGACAGGGGCGTCTACGAGCAGTACTTC.

This chain connects TRBV4-3 to TRBJ1-3; maybe TRBD1 (6 bases). CDR3 length equals 14 residues. V lost 4 bases to trimming and J lost 6 bases, with 13 bases between them. Germline V gives CDR1 LGHNA, CDR2 YSLEER. CDR3 sequence reads: CASSLRQVPNTIYF. In DNA, the CDR3 is TGCGCCAGCAGCCTGAGACAGGTCCCAAACACCATATATTTT.

Turning to this clonotype: The junction shows a germline mismatch at one end, possibly a read error. V is TRBV6-5 and J is TRBJ1-5; TRBD1 matches at 7 bases. The germline CDR1 and CDR2 sequences are MNHEY and SVGAGI. The length of the CDR3 is 14 residues. The CDR3, as DNA: TGTGCCAGCAGTTACTCAGGGGGCAAGCAGCCCCAGCATTTT. Its translation: CASSYSGGKQPQHF.

The genes are TRBV12-3 or TRBV12-4 and TRBJ2-5, with D perhaps being TRBD1 or TRBD2 (6 bases each). V was trimmed by 6 bases and J by 9 bases, leaving 20 bases between them. The CDR3 contains 14 residues. The CDR3 bases are TGTGCCAGCAGCCCACTGGGGGGCCAGTTTTCCCAGTACTTC. Its protein is CASSPLGGQFSQYF.

V is TRBV4-3 and J is TRBJ2-1, with 9 bases matching TRBD2. The CDR3 runs 15 residues. The germline V gene has CDR1 LGHNA and CDR2 YSLEER. Trimming at V came to 2 bases and at J to 3 bases, leaving 2 bases not matched to a gene. DNA for the CDR3: TGCGCCAGCAGCCAAAAGCGGGGGGACTACAATGAGCAGTTCTTC. This translates into CASSQKRGDYNEQFF.

In this sample, this clonotype turned up a few times. The genes are TRBV11-2 and TRBJ2-7, with D possibly TRBD2 on 6 matching bases. V shed 8 bases and J shed 4 bases, with 12 bases lying between them. CDR3 length equals 12 residues. Germline-derived CDR1 and CDR2 are SGHAT and FQNNGV. This chain's CDR3 is CASGGEVYEQYF. DNA of the CDR3: TGTGCCAGCGGCGGGGAAGTGTACGAGCAGTACTTC.

This clonotype was counted a few times. The chain has TRBV4-2 and TRBJ2-6, with 10 positions matching TRBD1. The CDR3 contains 18 residues. Germline CDR1 LGHNA, CDR2 YNFKEQ. V trimming: 10 bases; J trimming: 1 base; junction bases outside the gene matches: 13. The CDR3 protein is CATSGPGTGASGANVLTF. The CDR3 DNA reads TGTGCCACCTCGGGACCCGGGACAGGGGCTTCTGGGGCCAACGTCCTGACTTTC.

This clonotype was recorded at least ten times. The chain combines TRBV20-1 with TRBJ2-1, with D perhaps TRBD2 (5 bases). V lost 5 bases to trimming and J lost 14 bases, with 16 bases between them. This CDR3 has 11 residues. Germline V gene sequence: CDR1 DFQATT, CDR2 SNEGSKA (reference sequence). CDR3 loop: CSAVVGVGEFF. Written as DNA, the CDR3 is TGCAGTGCTGTGGTGGGAGTCGGGGAGTTCTTC.

This sequence joins TRBV7-8 and TRBJ2-5; TRBD1 aligns across 7 bases. The junction had 10 bases not matched to a gene; V was cut back by 5 bases and J by 4 bases. The CDR3 is 15 amino acids. Per germline, CDR1 SGHVS and CDR2 FQNEAQ. The CDR3 spells CASSLRQGPRETQYF. In nucleotides, the CDR3 is TGTGCCAGCAGCCTGCGACAGGGACCCCGAGAGACCCAGTACTTC.

This clonotype was recorded at least ten times. The chain links TRBV29-1 to TRBJ1-1; TRBD1 is a possible D gene (6 bases). V lost 4 bases, J lost 11 bases, and 11 bases lay in between. Looked up from germline, CDR1 is SQVTM and CDR2 is ANQGSEA. This CDR3 comprises 10 residues. The CDR3 DNA is TGCAGCGTTGTGGGGGCCGAGGCTTTCTTT. Protein product: CSVVGAEAFF.

The chain carries TRBV7-2 and TRBJ1-6; the D is unclear. The CDR3 is 11 residues long. From germline, CDR1 is SGHTA and CDR2 FQGNSA. V was clipped by 4 bases and J by 10 bases, with 5 bases between them. This CDR3 reads CASSSGSPLHF. CDR3 DNA sequence: TGTGCCAGCAGCTCCGGATCACCCCTCCACTTT.